This T cell receptor (beta chain) was recovered during a study of T cell repertoires in cytomegalovirus infection. Study background: The authors used CMV epitopes that were HLA-C-restricted (recently identified) and HLA-B-restricted (well studied). Shared public TCR beta signatures pointed to both CMV infection and a matching HLA type.

Points from the study as a whole: The ex vivo response was dominated by HLA-C-restricted CMV-specific TCR beta clonotypes.

TCRdb analysed the reads with MiXCR anew, one entry per CDR3 protein. The repertoire holds 40,000 to 55,000 distinct CDR3 sequences, with around 18% as singletons. Details on this clonotype: The antigen remains undetermined.

The V end lost 3 bases, the J end lost 2 bases, and 19 bases lay between the germline ends. Germline lookup yields CDR1 MGHRA and CDR2 YSYEKL. The CDR3 spans 17 residues. This TCR was sampled from a human donor in good health (CMV status not recorded). Some clones in this sample may be carry-over from other donors' samples. The material sequenced was CD8+ T cells from cultured PBMCs, taken from culture after CMV antigen stimulation. V and J are TRBV4-1 and TRBJ2-5; the D gene is possibly TRBD2 (5 bases). The CDR3 DNA is TGCGCCAGCAGCCACCTATCGGCCGGGGAGTATCAAGAGACCCAGTACTTC. Protein sequence: CASSHLSAGEYQETQYF.